This T cell receptor (beta chain) was captured by sequencing in a study of shared clonotypes between healthy human individuals. The germline V gene encodes CDR1 MNHNY and CDR2 SVGAGI (reference sequence). Unmatched junction bases numbered 5, after V lost 3 bases and J lost 5 bases. The CDR3 is made up of 15 amino acids. Using immunoSEQ multiplex PCR, the repertoire was profiled, and TCRdb retains in-frame clones only, with some absent. This table holds approximately 2.5 million clones, just over 90% found once. Sequenced: naive CD4+ T cells sorted from blood. Subset noted: CD45RA+ positively selected. The rearrangement uses TRBV6-6 and TRBJ1-1, with 11 bases lining up with TRBD1. The sequence was collected from a man between 18 and 29 years old in good health. The CDR3 DNA reads TGTGCCAGCAGTTATGACGGGACAGGGGGGACTGAAGCTTTCTTT. This encodes CASSYDGTGGTEAFF.